Shown below are 2 T cell receptor beta chains from a single sample sequenced in a study of spatial heterogeneity in lung cancer. Time point given: sample taken at primary tumor resection. TCRdb redid the calling of the 5' RACE reads with MiXCR, one entry per CDR3 protein. This table holds some 40,000 distinct CDR3 sequences, around 5% found once. The sequencing used PBMCs, collected at surgery. The receptors stem from a female donor with early-stage non-small cell lung cancer.

This clonotype was picked up many times. The V gene is TRBV27, the J gene TRBJ2-7; 7 positions match TRBD2. Germline CDR1 MNHEY, CDR2 SMNVEV (reference sequence). The V gene end was trimmed by 7 bases and the J gene end by 6 bases; junction bases not matched to a gene: 12. The CDR3 contains 14 residues. CDR3 amino acids: CASTLRLGEGEQYF. In DNA form, the CDR3 reads TGTGCCAGCACCCTCCGCCTGGGGGAGGGCGAGCAGTACTTC.

This clonotype has just a few counts. CDR3 bases: TGTGCCAGCAGCCAAGATCCGAGGGACAGAACCAGCTCCTACGAGCAGTACTTC. Amino acid sequence: CASSQDPRDRTSSYEQYF. This chain joins TRBV14 and TRBJ2-7; the match to TRBD1 covers 7 bases. The V segment lost 0 bases and the J segment 0 bases; nucleotides outside the gene matches: 11. CDR1 and CDR2 (germline): SGHDN, FVKESK. The CDR3 consists of 18 residues.